These T cell receptor beta chains were read from a single sample in a study of beta chain features in type 1 diabetes. TCRdb keeps only in-frame clones here, not all; method: immunoSEQ multiplex PCR. In the table there are under 950,000 clones, under 20% of which are singletons. The sequenced sample consisted of naive CD4+ T cells from blood. The receptor set was obtained from a woman aged 18 to 35 in good health. The CDR3 runs from the conserved cysteine through the conserved F or W. D genes are given only for firm matches. Not all rows give a size; the values are once, few, many and, for expanded clones, a class.

V gene	D gene	J gene	clone size	CDR3 DNA	CDR3 protein
TRBV28	.	TRBJ1-3	few	TGTGCCACCCAGAGCGACGGGCAGGCAAGAAAAAGAGGAAACACCATATATTTT	CATQSDGQARKRGNTIYF
TRBV4-3	.	TRBJ2-7	few	TGCGCCAGCAGCCAAGGGACACGGGCCTACGAGCAGTACTTC	CASSQGTRAYEQYF
TRBV4-2	.	TRBJ2-5	once	TGTGCCAGCAGCTTGTATGAGACCCAGTACTTC	CASSLYETQYF
TRBV5-1	.	TRBJ2-3	few	TGCGCCAGCAGCTTGGGCCCCACAGGCACAGATACGCAGTATTTT	CASSLGPTGTDTQYF
TRBV7-9	.	TRBJ2-1	few	TGTGCCAGCAGCTTAGTACAGGGAAGTGGAAATGAGCAGTTCTTC	CASSLVQGSGNEQFF
TRBV9	TRBD2	TRBJ2-7	few	TGTGCCAGCAGCGCTGACTTGCGTGCGGGGGGCGAGCAGTACTTC	CASSADLRAGGEQYF
TRBV28	TRBD1	TRBJ1-2	.	TGTGCCAGCACTGCTTCTCCGGGACAGGGGAAAAACTATGGCTACACCTTC	CASTASPGQGKNYGYTF
TRBV19	.	TRBJ1-5	.	TGTGCCAGTAGCAGTTGGGGGGAGGGGCATCAGCCCCAGCATTTT	CASSSWGEGHQPQHF
TRBV6-5	.	TRBJ2-7	.	TGTGCCAGCAGTCCGGGATCCGGTTCTTACGAGCAGTACTTC	CASSPGSGSYEQYF
TRBV6-5	.	TRBJ1-2	.	TGTGCCCCTCCGGGGATGAACTATGGCTACACCTTC	CAPPGMNYGYTF
TRBV7-2	TRBD1	TRBJ2-2	few	TGTGCCAGCAGCTTTGGGGACAGGAACACCGGGGAGCTGTTTTTT	CASSFGDRNTGELFF
TRBV5-4	.	TRBJ2-3	.	TGTGCCAGCAGCTTGGGGCTGACAGATACGCAGTATTTT	CASSLGLTDTQYF
TRBV28	.	TRBJ2-7	few	TGTGCCAGCAGTCTGTGGACAGCGTCCTACGAGCAGTACTTC	CASSLWTASYEQYF
TRBV10-3	.	TRBJ2-1	few	TGTGCCACCACCGACAGTACTTACAATGAGCAGTTCTTC	CATTDSTYNEQFF
TRBV10-2	TRBD2	TRBJ2-1	few	TGCGCCAGCAGTCGAGCGGGAGAGACCTCCTACAATGAGCAGTTCTTC	CASSRAGETSYNEQFF
TRBV6-5	TRBD2	TRBJ2-7	few	TGTGCCAGCAGTTACACTCTAGCGGGGGCTTACGAGCAGTACTTC	CASSYTLAGAYEQYF
TRBV27	TRBD1	TRBJ1-5	.	TGTGCCAGCAGTGTTGGGACAGGGGGAGATCAGCCCCAGCATTTT	CASSVGTGGDQPQHF
TRBV9	.	TRBJ2-5	.	TGTGCCAGCAGCGTCCAGTCCGGGGGCTCCCAAGAGACCCAGTACTTC	CASSVQSGGSQETQYF
TRBV19	.	TRBJ1-5	once	TGTGCCAGCACAAAGACCAGGGGTAGCAATCAGCCCCAGCATTTT	CASTKTRGSNQPQHF